One sample yielded the 3 T cell receptor beta chains listed below, sequenced in a study of blood T cell repertoires in COVID-19. Sequencing used immunoSEQ multiplex PCR; TCRdb keeps in-frame clones, though not all of them. Of 150,000 to 200,000 clones listed, around 73% are singletons. The sample was PBMCs or T cells enriched from blood (not recorded which). These receptors came from a woman aged 45-65 years who had recovered from COVID-19.

The gene calls are TRBV28 and TRBJ2-7; 9 nucleotides agree with TRBD1. Losses at the gene ends were 6 bases for V and 7 bases for J; bases not matched to a gene: 13. CDR3 length equals 15 residues. CDR1 is MDHEN and CDR2 is SYDVKM in the germline V gene. The CDR3 DNA reads TGTGCCAGCAGCTCACCCCGGGGACAGGGTAGGGAGCAGTACTTC. Translated: CASSSPRGQGREQYF.

This clone was seen just once. This rearrangement joins TRBV6-2 or TRBV6-3 to TRBJ1-2, with 9 bases lining up with TRBD1. The CDR3 extends over 14 amino acids. Germline CDR1 is MNHEY and CDR2 is SVGEGT. V was clipped by 5 bases and J by 2 bases; unmatched bases: 3. CDR3 DNA: TGTGCCAGCAGTCGGACAGGGGCGAACTATGGCTACACCTTC. This encodes CASSRTGANYGYTF.

V is TRBV3-1 (or the pseudogene TRBV3-2) and J is TRBJ1-5; D may be TRBD1 (6 bases). The CDR3 is made up of 14 amino acids. Germline loops: CDR1 LGHDT, CDR2 YNNKEL (reference sequence). The germline V and J ends were trimmed by 1 base and 9 bases, with 13 bases remaining between them. The CDR3 DNA reads TGTGCCAGCAGCCAAGCCCTACAGGGCTCGCCCCAGCATTTT. It encodes CASSQALQGSPQHF.